This TCR beta chain came from a study of T cells in localized non-small cell lung cancer. Study-level points and caveats: A single tumor region was sequenced, leaving heterogeneity possible.

Sequenced by immunoSEQ multiplex PCR; TCRdb stores in-frame clones only, minus some. The sample has roughly 38,000 clones; roughly 86% are singletons. As regards this clone: Antigen unknown.

Per the germline V gene, CDR1 is LGHNA and CDR2 is YNFKEQ. CDR3 size: 16 residues. V shed 2 bases and J 0 bases; nucleotides not matched to a gene: 6. Source: peripheral blood, taken before any cancer treatment. The clonotype originates from a woman aged 18-49 years with stage III lung adenocarcinoma. The chain is built from TRBV4-2 and TRBJ2-5, with 7 bases that match TRBD1. CDR3 in DNA: TGTGCCAGCAGCCAACAACCGGACAGGAACCAAGAGACCCAGTACTTC. The encoded protein is CASSQQPDRNQETQYF.